The 28 T cell receptor beta chains reported below all come from one sample, sequenced in a study of control samples from healthy donors and cancer patients. Measured with immunoSEQ multiplex PCR; TCRdb has only the in-frame clones, and not every one. Here the sample spans some 73,000 clones, about 95% being singletons. Sample: blood. The source is a woman in her thirties or forties in good health.

The CDR3 DNA sequence: TGTGCCAGCTCACCACGGCGGGATTACTCTGGAAACACCATATATTTT. Translating gives CASSPRRDYSGNTIYF. The V and J genes are TRBV18 and TRBJ1-3; no definite D call. Trimming took off 1 base at V and 0 bases at J, with 10 bases between the two ends. Germline-derived CDR1 and CDR2 are KGHSH and LQKENI. The CDR3 has 16 amino acids.

This rearrangement joins TRBV3-1 (or the pseudogene TRBV3-2) to TRBJ1-2; possibly TRBD1 for D (6 bases). CDR1 LGHDT and CDR2 YNNKEL come from the germline V gene (reference sequence). Trimming shortened V by 2 bases and J by 1 base, and 11 bases separated the two germline ends. The CDR3 extends over 15 amino acids. This CDR3 is CASSQRDTHNYGYTF. CDR3 sequence (DNA): TGTGCCAGCAGCCAACGGGACACTCATAACTATGGCTACACCTTC.

This chain connects TRBV7-2 to TRBJ1-3, with 7 positions matching TRBD1. This CDR3 has 16 residues. CDR1 is SGHTA, CDR2 FQGNSA, per germline. V gave up 2 bases and J gave up 0 bases; unmatched junction bases: 4. The CDR3 DNA is TGTGCCAGCAGCTTATTCCCAGGGGGCTCTGGAAACACCATATATTTT. This translates into CASSLFPGGSGNTIYF.

The chain combines TRBV24-1 with TRBJ2-1; either TRBD1 or TRBD2 may supply D (5 bases each). This CDR3 is 13 amino acids long. Trimming pared 4 bases from V and 12 bases from J, leaving 15 bases between. Germline V lookup: CDR1 KGHDR, CDR2 SFDVKD. CDR3 region: CATSEGTAHRQFF. Here the CDR3 DNA reads TGTGCCACCAGTGAGGGGACGGCGCACCGGCAGTTCTTC.

The V gene is TRBV30, the J gene TRBJ1-1; D remains unclear. The CDR3 has 12 residues. In germline, CDR1 is GTSNPN, CDR2 SVGIG (reference sequence). V was shortened by 3 bases and J by 8 bases, with 13 bases between the two germline ends. CDR3 DNA: TGTGCCTGGAGCCCATCTGGCAGGGAAGCTTTCTTT. This translates into CAWSPSGREAFF.

V usage is TRBV9 and J usage is TRBJ1-6, with D tentatively TRBD1 (6 bases). V shed 2 bases and J shed 5 bases, with 8 bases lying between them. CDR1 is SGDLS and CDR2 is YYNGEE in the germline V gene. This CDR3 spans 14 amino acids. The DNA for the CDR3 is TGTGCCAGCAGCGTGGACAGTGATAATTCACCCCTCCACTTT. This encodes CASSVDSDNSPLHF. The variable domain in full, with the rest retrieved from reference TRBV9 and TRBJ1-6, is DSGVTQTPKHLITATGQRVTLRCSPRSGDLSVYWYQQSLDQGLQFLIQYYNGEERAKGNILERFSAQQFPDLHSELNLSSLELGDSALYFCASSVDSDNSPLHFGNGTRLTVT.

The J gene is TRBJ2-6, the V gene TRBV27; TRBD1 matches 8 bases. The CDR3 is 19 amino acids. CDR1 is MNHEY, CDR2 SMNVEV, per germline (reference sequence). Trimming removed 3 bases from V and 1 base from J; junction bases left unmatched: 11. The CDR3 loop reads CASSLGWGRGRSGANVLTF. CDR3 nucleotide sequence: TGTGCCAGCAGTTTGGGATGGGGCAGGGGGCGATCTGGGGCCAACGTCCTGACTTTC.

The chain uses TRBV19 and TRBJ1-2; a weak D match, TRBD1 (6 bases). The V and J ends lost 8 bases and 0 bases respectively, with 10 bases between them. The CDR3 covers 13 residues. Germline CDR1 is LNHDA and CDR2 is SQIVND (reference sequence). CDR3 DNA sequence: TGTGCCAGTGTTGGGGGGCCTAACTATGGCTACACCTTC. Protein sequence: CASVGGPNYGYTF. The variable domain in full, with the rest retrieved from reference TRBV19 and TRBJ1-2, is DGGITQSPKYLFRKEGQNVTLSCEQNLNHDAMYWYRQDPGQGLRLIYYSQIVNDFQKGDIAEGYSVSREKKESFPLTVTSAQKNPTAFYLCASVGGPNYGYTFGSGTRLTVV.

This clone has a handful of counts. This rearrangement joins TRBV29-1 to TRBJ2-7; D uncertain. Trimming removed 3 bases at V and 2 bases at J, with 11 bases between. CDR1 SQVTM and CDR2 ANQGSEA come from the germline V gene. The CDR3 spans 13 residues. The CDR3 spells CSVEGRRAYEQYF. The CDR3, as DNA: TGCAGCGTTGAGGGCAGACGAGCCTACGAGCAGTACTTC.

V usage is TRBV7-2 and J usage is TRBJ2-7, with 9 bases fitting TRBD2. The V and J ends lost 0 bases and 6 bases, in that order; junction bases with no gene match: 0. This CDR3 has 13 residues. Germline values: CDR1 SGHTA, CDR2 FQGNSA. This CDR3 reads CASSLATSGEQYF. In DNA, the CDR3 is TGTGCCAGCAGCTTAGCGACTAGCGGCGAGCAGTACTTC.

The genes are TRBV27 and TRBJ2-4; D ambiguous. The germline V and J ends were trimmed by 3 bases and 6 bases, with 9 bases remaining between them. The V gene's germline CDR1 is MNHEY and CDR2 SMNVEV (reference sequence). This CDR3 has 13 residues. CDR3 DNA: TGTGCCAGCAGTTTTCGCTCCCTAAACATTCAGTACTTC. Translation: CASSFRSLNIQYF.

The CDR3 loop is CASSIQGKPYEQYF. The CDR3 nucleotides are TGTGCCAGCAGCATACAGGGGAAACCCTACGAGCAGTACTTC. The chain uses TRBV27 and TRBJ2-7; 7 positions match TRBD1. The junction had 7 bases not matched to a gene; V was cut back by 6 bases and J by 2 bases. The CDR3 is 14 amino acids. Germline V gives CDR1 MNHEY, CDR2 SMNVEV (reference sequence).

The rearrangement links TRBV6-6 to TRBJ2-3; TRBD1 is a possible D gene (6 bases). This CDR3 has 12 amino acids. Germline CDR1 MNHNY, CDR2 SVGAGI (reference sequence). V was pared by 8 bases and J by 4 bases, with 10 bases between. CDR3 bases: TGTGCCAGCCCAGGGGAGCCAGATACGCAGTATTTT. Amino acids: CASPGEPDTQYF.

The chain employs TRBV5-1 and TRBJ2-5; D remains unclear. V was trimmed by 4 bases and J by 5 bases, leaving 21 bases between them. The CDR3 runs 16 residues. CDR1 and CDR2 (germline): SGHRS, YFSETQ. The CDR3 loop is CASSPPTGVRVETQYF. The CDR3 DNA reads as TGCGCCAGCAGCCCCCCTACCGGCGTCCGGGTGGAGACCCAGTACTTC.

The chain recombines TRBV6-5 with TRBJ2-5; the match to TRBD2 covers 9 bases. CDR1 MNHEY and CDR2 SVGAGI come from the germline V gene. There are 13 residues in the CDR3. Here the CDR3 DNA reads TGTGCGGTAAGACTAGCGGTAGGAGAGACCCAGTACTTC. This codes for CAVRLAVGETQYF.

This chain uses TRBV3-1 (or the pseudogene TRBV3-2) with TRBJ2-1; 12 nucleotides match TRBD2. This CDR3 comprises 19 residues. CDR1 and CDR2 (germline): LGHDT, YNNKEL (reference sequence). J lost 9 bases, V lost 0 bases, and 15 bases had no gene match. This CDR3 is CASSQDLAGGPGAHVEQFF. The CDR3 DNA is TGTGCCAGCAGCCAAGATCTAGCGGGAGGGCCAGGGGCACACGTTGAGCAGTTCTTC.

The CDR3 sequence: CASSFGWGRGANTGELFF. The DNA of the CDR3 is TGTGCCAGCAGTTTTGGGTGGGGTCGGGGCGCGAACACCGGGGAGCTGTTTTTT. V and J are TRBV28 and TRBJ2-2; D is tentatively TRBD1 or TRBD2 (5 bases each). The CDR3 has 18 residues. Germline CDR1 and CDR2: MDHEN and SYDVKM. Trimming left V 3 bases short and J 0 bases short, with 17 bases between.

The chain recombines TRBV7-9 with TRBJ1-2, with D unclear. The CDR3 spans 13 residues. Trimming left V 3 bases short and J 7 bases short, with 12 bases between. Germline V gene sequence: CDR1 SEHNR, CDR2 FQNEAQ (reference sequence). This CDR3 is CASSFSGFSGYTF. The CDR3 DNA follows: TGTGCCAGCAGCTTCTCGGGGTTTAGTGGCTACACCTTC.

The chain employs TRBV4-1 and TRBJ2-3; D may correspond to TRBD1 or TRBD2 (5 bases each). Germline V gene data show CDR1 as MGHRA and CDR2 as YSYEKL. Trimming left V 0 bases short and J 3 bases short, with 10 bases between. There are 15 residues in the CDR3. DNA for the CDR3: TGCGCCAGCAGCCAAGACGGGGCCCGGACAGATACGCAGTATTTT. Amino acid sequence: CASSQDGARTDTQYF.

This clone was recorded once. This chain links TRBV6-1 with TRBJ2-1; perhaps TRBD2 as D (6 bases). Trimming took 3 bases from V and 2 from J, leaving 8 bases between them. The germline V gene has CDR1 MNHNS and CDR2 SASEGT. CDR3 length: 14 residues. Written as DNA, the CDR3 is TGTGCCAGCAGTGACCCGGGGGCCTACAATGAGCAGTTCTTC. Its translation: CASSDPGAYNEQFF.

The chain carries TRBV19 and TRBJ2-7; no clear D. In germline, CDR1 is LNHDA, CDR2 SQIVND (reference sequence). The CDR3 totals 14 residues. Trimming pared 4 bases from V and 5 bases from J, leaving 15 bases between. In DNA form, the CDR3 reads TGTGCCAGTAGTACTGTTCGGCTAAACAACGAGCAGTACTTC. It specifies CASSTVRLNNEQYF.

V is TRBV10-3 and J is TRBJ1-3; perhaps TRBD1 as D (5 bases). CDR1 is ENHRY, CDR2 SYGVKD, per germline. CDR3 length: 17 amino acids. V was shortened by 4 bases and J by 0 bases, with 16 bases between the two germline ends. This CDR3 reads CAISGQLGSSSGNTIYF. CDR3 nucleotide sequence: TGTGCCATCAGTGGACAGTTAGGCAGCTCCTCTGGAAACACCATATATTTT.

The chain combines TRBV4-3 with TRBJ2-1, with 11 bases fitting TRBD2. Germline V gene data show CDR1 as LGHNA and CDR2 as YSLEER. CDR3 length equals 16 residues. Trimming cost V 0 bases and J 3 bases; bases outside gene matches: 1. CDR3 sequence (DNA): TGCGCCAGCAGCCAAGAAACTAGCGGGGGCTACAATGAGCAGTTCTTC. Protein sequence: CASSQETSGGYNEQFF.

The chain employs TRBV10-3 and TRBJ2-7, with no clear D. V lost 6 bases and J lost 4, with 7 bases in between. The CDR3 sequence is 11 residues long. The V gene's germline CDR1 is ENHRY and CDR2 SYGVKD. CDR3 nucleotides: TGTGCCATCAGGGATTCATACGAGCAGTACTTC. It specifies CAIRDSYEQYF.

The V and J genes are TRBV5-1 and TRBJ2-1; the match to TRBD2 covers 7 bases. V was pared by 2 bases and J by 6 bases, with 11 bases of the junction left unmatched. CDR1 is SGHRS, CDR2 YFSETQ, per germline. There are 16 residues in the CDR3. The CDR3 DNA reads as TGCGCCAGCAGCTTCGGACTAGGTGGGGATATCAATGAGCAGTTCTTC. It encodes CASSFGLGGDINEQFF.

In DNA form, the CDR3 reads TGTGCCAGTAGTGCATCCGGGACGGCTGGGGAGCAGTACTTC. It yields the protein CASSASGTAGEQYF. V is TRBV19 and J is TRBJ2-7; D may match TRBD1 or TRBD2 (5 bases each). Germline values: CDR1 LNHDA, CDR2 SQIVND (reference sequence). The CDR3 consists of 14 residues. V dropped 5 bases and J dropped 7 bases, with 18 bases sitting between them.

The chain carries TRBV29-1 and TRBJ2-7; no clear D. Per the germline V gene, CDR1 is SQVTM and CDR2 is ANQGSEA. The CDR3 is made up of 16 amino acids. The V gene lost 6 bases and the J gene lost 2 bases, with 23 bases spanning the gap. CDR3 nucleotide sequence: TGCAGCGTCCGAGGTATTACAGCATCCTACCCCTACGAGCAGTACTTC. Translation gives CSVRGITASYPYEQYF.

The rearrangement links TRBV6-6 to TRBJ1-1, with D uncertain. This CDR3 has 12 amino acids. The ends were cut back, 2 bases at V and 8 bases at J, with 9 bases in the middle. Germline CDR1 and CDR2: MNHNY and SVGAGI (reference sequence). The DNA of the CDR3 is TGTGCCAGCAGTTACCTACTAGAGGAAGCTTTCTTT. Its translation is CASSYLLEEAFF.